What follows are 15 T cell receptor beta chains derived from one specimen sequenced in a study of blood T cells in healthy people across ages. Through a sample-barcoded 5' primer and a J-beta primer mix, a second PCR was run for about 6 to 11 cycles. TCRdb re-derived calls from the 5' RACE reads in MiXCR, one entry per CDR3 protein. The data contain about 570,000 distinct CDR3 sequences, roughly a quarter of them seen just once; the ten biggest clones take up over 3.5%. The same data also contributed to another study, on T cells of mothers and their children.

The sequencing sample was made of blood. The receptor source for this set is a boy between 2 and 15 years old in good health.

This clonotype was counted between two and nine times. The chain uses TRBV12-3 or TRBV12-4 and TRBJ2-2, with a weak D call TRBD1 (5 bases). The V end lost 6 bases, the J end lost 6 bases, and 11 bases lay between the germline ends. This CDR3 contains 13 residues. CDR3 nucleotide sequence: TGTGCCAGCAGCCCTCTGGGGCCCGGGGAGCTGTTTTTT. Its translation: CASSPLGPGELFF.

This chain uses TRBV20-1 with TRBJ2-5, with D possibly matching TRBD2 (6 bases). The end of the DNA fits TRBJ2-1 better, so the J call may be wrong. Germline V gene lookup returns CDR1 DFQATT and CDR2 SNEGSKA (reference sequence). This CDR3 comprises 12 residues. DNA of the CDR3: TGCAGTGCTAGCCCGGGAGTACCTGAGCAGTTCTTC. This translates into CSASPGVPEQFF.

This clonotype was seen a few times. The V call is TRBV9, the J call TRBJ2-7, with D maybe TRBD1 (5 bases). V gave up 2 bases and J gave up 4 bases, with 13 bases separating them. From germline, CDR1 is SGDLS and CDR2 YYNGEE. CDR3 length equals 14 residues. CDR3 sequence (DNA): TGTGCCAGCAGCGTTGGGGCAGGAGCGTACGAGCAGTACTTC. Translated: CASSVGAGAYEQYF. Supplemented by reference TRBV9 and TRBJ2-7, the full variable domain reads DSGVTQTPKHLITATGQRVTLRCSPRSGDLSVYWYQQSLDQGLQFLIQYYNGEERAKGNILERFSAQQFPDLHSELNLSSLELGDSALYFCASSVGAGAYEQYFGPGTRLTVT.

A single count supports this clonotype. The CDR3 nucleotides read TGTGCCAGCAGTACCAGGCTGGGATACGAGACCCAGTACTTC. This encodes CASSTRLGYETQYF. The chain links TRBV6-2 or TRBV6-3 to TRBJ2-5; D call uncertain. Germline-derived CDR1 and CDR2 are MNHEY and SVGEGT. The V end lost 5 bases, the J end lost 5 bases, and 15 bases lay between the germline ends. This CDR3 has 14 amino acids.

This chain joins TRBV4-3 and TRBJ1-5; D call uncertain. The CDR3 is made up of 15 amino acids. V was pared by 0 bases and J by 5 bases, with 11 bases between. Germline-derived CDR1 and CDR2 are LGHNA and YSLEER. The CDR3 reads CASSQDLVGYQPQHF. Here the CDR3 DNA reads TGCGCCAGCAGCCAAGATTTAGTGGGTTATCAGCCCCAGCATTTT.

This clonotype was picked up a small number of times. The chain carries TRBV11-2 and TRBJ2-5; a weak D match, TRBD1 (5 bases). In germline, CDR1 is SGHAT, CDR2 FQNNGV. The CDR3 has 14 amino acids. The V end lost 7 bases, the J end lost 5 bases, and 17 bases lay between the germline ends. The CDR3 protein is CASTTSGIPETQYF. The CDR3 coding sequence is TGTGCCAGCACCACCTCAGGGATTCCGGAGACCCAGTACTTC.

This chain joins TRBV28 and TRBJ2-5; the D gene is possibly TRBD1 (6 bases). The CDR3 sequence is 14 residues long. Germline CDR1 is MDHEN and CDR2 is SYDVKM. Trimming removed 6 bases from V and 5 bases from J, with 16 bases in between. The CDR3 sequence: CASSLDRSRETQYF. The CDR3 nucleotides read TGTGCCAGCAGCCTGGACAGATCAAGGGAGACCCAGTACTTC.

The V gene is TRBV28, the J gene TRBJ2-5, with D uncertain. The length of the CDR3 is 13 residues. Germline lookup yields CDR1 MDHEN and CDR2 SYDVKM. The V and J ends lost 6 bases and 7 bases respectively, with 15 bases between them. The CDR3 nucleotides read TGTGCCAGCAGGCAGCTTTCCCTAGGGACCCAGTACTTC. This gives the protein CASRQLSLGTQYF.

This clonotype was seen only a few times. The chain carries TRBV30 and TRBJ2-5, with 7 bases identical to TRBD1. The J call is doubtful: the DNA matches TRBJ2-7 better. Germline CDR1 reads GTSNPN; CDR2 reads SVGIG (reference sequence). This CDR3 spans 13 amino acids. CDR3 DNA: TGTGCCGTGCAGGGGGAACCCTCCTACGAGCAGTACTTC. It codes for CAVQGEPSYEQYF.

With respect to this clonotype: One end of the junction does not line up with germline, which may come from a read error. The chain carries TRBV5-1 and TRBJ2-7, with 8 bases identical to TRBD1. Germline V gene lookup returns CDR1 SGHRS and CDR2 YFSETQ. This CDR3 has 15 amino acids. CDR3 sequence (DNA): TGCGCCTGCAGCTTGATACAGGGGGAGCACTACGAGCAGTACTTC. Protein product: CACSLIQGEHYEQYF.

CDR3: CASSLEEEDYGYTF. The CDR3 DNA reads TGTGCCAGCAGCTTAGAAGAGGAGGACTATGGCTACACCTTC. This rearrangement joins TRBV13 to TRBJ1-2, with D uncertain. CDR3 length: 14 amino acids. Trimming shortened V by 1 base and J by 3 bases, and 9 bases separated the two germline ends. Germline loops: CDR1 PRHDT, CDR2 FYEKMQ (reference sequence).

This clonotype was seen only a few times. J is TRBJ1-6 and V is TRBV7-9; D ambiguous. Germline V gives CDR1 SEHNR, CDR2 FQNEAQ (reference sequence). This CDR3 contains 13 residues. The ends were cut back, 8 bases at V and 0 bases at J, with 5 bases in the middle. In nucleotides, the CDR3 is TGTGCCAGCGGGCGCTCCTATAATTCACCCCTCCACTTT. As protein: CASGRSYNSPLHF.

The chain has TRBV7-9 and TRBJ2-2, with D possibly matching TRBD2 (5 bases). CDR1 is SEHNR, CDR2 FQNEAQ, per germline (reference sequence). The CDR3 extends over 13 amino acids. The ends were cut back, 5 bases at V and 1 base at J, with 5 bases in the middle. CDR3 protein: CASSRENTGELFF. CDR3 DNA: TGTGCCAGCAGCCGGGAGAACACCGGGGAGCTGTTTTTT.

The V gene is TRBV7-9, the J gene TRBJ2-7; D might be TRBD2 (6 bases). The length of the CDR3 is 15 residues. Per germline, CDR1 SEHNR and CDR2 FQNEAQ (reference sequence). V was clipped by 3 bases and J by 6 bases, with 18 bases between them. The CDR3 loop is CASSFLGLGISEQYF. The CDR3 bases are TGTGCCAGCAGCTTTCTGGGACTCGGGATCTCCGAGCAGTACTTC.

This clonotype was recorded only once. The gene calls are TRBV19 and TRBJ1-4, with D hard to call. The germline V gene has CDR1 LNHDA and CDR2 SQIVND (reference sequence). V was trimmed by 7 bases and J by 2 bases, leaving 11 bases between them. There are 14 residues in the CDR3. CDR3: CASTTELTNEKLFF. The CDR3 nucleotides are TGTGCCAGTACCACAGAACTTACTAATGAAAAACTGTTTTTT. The full variable domain, its missing parts supplied by reference TRBV19 and TRBJ1-4, is DGGITQSPKYLFRKEGQNVTLSCEQNLNHDAMYWYRQDPGQGLRLIYYSQIVNDFQKGDIAEGYSVSREKKESFPLTVTSAQKNPTAFYLCASTTELTNEKLFFGSGTQLSVL.